These 31 T cell receptor beta chains were all obtained from the same sample, sequenced in a study of cytomegalovirus exposure and HLA in healthy donors. Use of 60 Vbeta and 13 Jbeta primers characterized the PCR. Some clones are missing from TCRdb's copy, which holds only in-frame ones; the method was immunoSEQ multiplex PCR. The sample consists of 200,000 or so clones, 78% of them appearing once. The source material was PBMCs. The source is a woman aged 30 to 39 in good health and CMV-seropositive.

V gene TRBV19 combines with J gene TRBJ2-6, with no clear D. CDR3 length equals 15 residues. Trimming cost V 2 bases and J 2 bases, with 7 bases left between them. Germline V CDR1 and CDR2: LNHDA, SQIVND (reference sequence). The DNA of the CDR3 is TGTGCCAGTAGTATATCTCGCGCTGGGGCCAACGTCCTGACTTTC. Protein product: CASSISRAGANVLTF.

This chain joins TRBV5-6 and TRBJ1-1, with TRBD1 matching over 10 bases. V was pared by 4 bases and J by 0 bases, with 9 bases of the junction left unmatched. CDR1 is SGHDT and CDR2 is YYEEEE in the germline V gene. The CDR3 is 17 residues long. CDR3 nucleotide sequence: TGTGCCAGCAGCCGGAGGGGGACAGGGGTCATGAACACTGAAGCTTTCTTT. Protein product: CASSRRGTGVMNTEAFF.

The J gene is TRBJ2-1, the V gene TRBV7-6; the match to TRBD2 covers 7 bases. The germline gives CDR1 SGHVS, CDR2 FNYEAQ. V was clipped by 5 bases and J by 5 bases; unmatched bases: 9. The CDR3 spans 15 residues. The CDR3 nucleotides are TGTGCCAGCAGCCTCGGGCTAGCGGTTGACAATGAGCAGTTCTTC. Residues: CASSLGLAVDNEQFF.

This chain links TRBV6-5 with TRBJ1-1, with 9 bases aligning to TRBD1. Trimming removed 0 bases from V and 5 bases from J; junction bases left unmatched: 4. CDR1 MNHEY and CDR2 SVGAGI come from the germline V gene. The CDR3 is 15 amino acids. CDR3 residues: CASSYSDRGWTEAFF. Written as DNA, the CDR3 is TGTGCCAGCAGTTACTCGGACAGGGGATGGACTGAAGCTTTCTTT.

The chain couples TRBV27 to TRBJ2-7; 11 bases are shared with TRBD1. Looked up from germline, CDR1 is MNHEY and CDR2 is SMNVEV (reference sequence). V gave up 5 bases and J gave up 4 bases; unmatched junction bases: 13. The CDR3 has 17 residues. The DNA for the CDR3 is TGTGCCAGCAGTCCCCGGCCTCGGACAGGGGGCTTATACGAGCAGTACTTC. Translated, it gives CASSPRPRTGGLYEQYF.

The chain has TRBV5-1 and TRBJ2-3; TRBD1 is a possible D gene (6 bases). Between the trimmed V and J ends, which lost 4 bases and 4 bases, there was a span of 13 bases. This CDR3 contains 14 residues. From germline, CDR1 is SGHRS and CDR2 YFSETQ. DNA for the CDR3: TGCGCCAGCAGCCTCACAGGGTCCCCAGATACGCAGTATTTT. It yields the protein CASSLTGSPDTQYF.

V is TRBV9 and J is TRBJ2-1; TRBD2 aligns across 10 bases. Germline lookup yields CDR1 SGDLS and CDR2 YYNGEE. The V and J ends lost 4 bases and 6 bases, in that order; junction bases with no gene match: 10. The CDR3 runs to 16 residues. In DNA, the CDR3 is TGTGCCAGCAGCCCCGGGAGTAGCGGGAGGCCCAATGAGCAGTTCTTC. This encodes CASSPGSSGRPNEQFF.

This chain connects TRBV7-9 to TRBJ1-2, with D possibly TRBD1 on 5 matching bases. This CDR3 comprises 12 residues. CDR1 is SEHNR, CDR2 FQNEAQ, per germline (reference sequence). V was pared by 4 bases and J by 10 bases, with 13 bases between. CDR3 amino acids: CASSSQGSDYTF. The CDR3 DNA follows: TGTGCCAGCAGCTCGCAGGGCAGCGACTACACCTTC.

The gene calls are TRBV2 and TRBJ1-4; D may be TRBD1 (5 bases). Germline CDR1 SNHLY, CDR2 FYNNEI. The V end was cut by 11 bases, the J end by 0 bases, with 13 bases between. This CDR3 contains 14 residues. In DNA, the CDR3 is TGTGCCGTCAACCCGGGGGCAACTAATGAAAAACTGTTTTTT. Translated, it gives CAVNPGATNEKLFF.

The V call is TRBV6-5, the J call TRBJ1-5; D gene ambiguous. The V end lost 0 bases, the J end lost 7 bases, and 16 bases lay between the germline ends. CDR3 length: 16 amino acids. Germline values: CDR1 MNHEY, CDR2 SVGAGI. Here the CDR3 DNA reads TGTGCCAGCAGTTACTCGAGATCCCCAGGAGGGCAGCCCCAGCATTTT. Its translation: CASSYSRSPGGQPQHF.

J is TRBJ2-7 and V is TRBV7-9; 10 positions match TRBD2. Germline V gene sequence: CDR1 SEHNR, CDR2 FQNEAQ (reference sequence). The CDR3 is made up of 14 amino acids. The V and J ends lost 5 bases and 3 bases, in that order; junction bases with no gene match: 4. This chain's CDR3 is CASSPRTSGYEQYF. CDR3 sequence (DNA): TGTGCCAGCAGCCCTAGGACTAGCGGCTACGAGCAGTACTTC.

The V gene is TRBV7-9, the J gene TRBJ2-2, with 9 nucleotides matching TRBD2. Germline CDR1 is SEHNR and CDR2 is FQNEAQ (reference sequence). The CDR3 loop spans 16 amino acids. The trim removed 1 base at V and 8 bases at J, leaving 8 bases unmatched. CDR3 nucleotides: TGTGCCAGCAGCTTAGGACTAGCGGAGGCTGGAGGGGAGCTGTTTTTT. Protein sequence: CASSLGLAEAGGELFF.

The chain joins TRBV6-6 to TRBJ1-2; maybe TRBD1 (5 bases). The CDR3 length is 14 residues. V was pared by 0 bases and J by 8 bases, with 13 bases between. CDR1 is MNHNY and CDR2 is SVGAGI in the germline V gene (reference sequence). The CDR3: CASSYSGGLEGYTF. Here the CDR3 DNA reads TGTGCCAGCAGTTACTCCGGGGGATTGGAAGGCTACACCTTC.

The chain uses TRBV27 and TRBJ2-5, with D possibly being TRBD1 (7 bases). Trimming shortened V by 4 bases and J by 1 base, and 25 bases separated the two germline ends. The CDR3 consists of 19 residues. Per the germline V gene, CDR1 is MNHEY and CDR2 is SMNVEV (reference sequence). CDR3 region: CASSSLPAEGAPLQETQYF. The CDR3 DNA sequence: TGTGCCAGCAGTTCCCTCCCAGCGGAGGGGGCCCCTCTCCAAGAGACCCAGTACTTC.

The chain couples TRBV6-5 to TRBJ2-7, with D possibly being TRBD2 (6 bases). The CDR3 extends over 15 amino acids. Germline-derived CDR1 and CDR2 are MNHEY and SVGAGI. V gave up 2 bases and J gave up 3 bases, with 14 bases separating them. The CDR3 here is CASSYKYRGLYEQYF. The CDR3 nucleotides read TGTGCCAGCAGTTACAAGTATCGGGGACTCTACGAGCAGTACTTC.

The chain joins TRBV7-9 to TRBJ1-1, with TRBD1 as a possible D gene (5 bases). The CDR3 sequence is 15 residues long. CDR1 and CDR2 from the germline V gene are SEHNR and FQNEAQ (reference sequence). The V end lost 5 bases, the J end lost 0 bases, and 13 bases lay between the germline ends. The CDR3 sequence is CASSLSSGMNTEAFF. The CDR3 DNA reads TGTGCCAGCAGCCTCTCGTCAGGGATGAACACTGAAGCTTTCTTT.

The chain carries TRBV7-2 and TRBJ2-7; weak D call: TRBD1 (6 bases). CDR3 length: 14 amino acids. Per germline, CDR1 SGHTA and CDR2 FQGNSA. V dropped 3 bases and J dropped 5 bases, with 14 bases sitting between them. For the CDR3, the DNA is TGTGCCAGCAGCTTGGCAGGGGATCCCCACGAGCAGTACTTC. Its translation is CASSLAGDPHEQYF.

The V call is TRBV7-2, the J call TRBJ2-5; perhaps TRBD2 as D (6 bases). With 5 bases removed from V and 2 bases from J, the gap between germline ends came to 15 bases. Germline V gives CDR1 SGHTA, CDR2 FQGNSA. CDR3 length: 15 amino acids. The CDR3 loop is CASSRSAAGQETQYF. CDR3 nucleotides: TGTGCCAGCAGCCGTTCTGCGGCGGGGCAAGAGACCCAGTACTTC.

Worth noting for this clone: One end of the junction varies from germline; a read error may be responsible. This chain connects TRBV28 to TRBJ1-2, with D maybe TRBD1 (6 bases). CDR3 length equals 14 residues. Per germline, CDR1 MDHEN and CDR2 SYDVKM. The CDR3 protein is CASSFRRTVARKFF. DNA of the CDR3: TGTGCCAGCAGTTTTCGTCGGACAGTTGCACGGAAATTTTTC.

This sequence joins TRBV2 and TRBJ1-1, with 10 bases aligning to TRBD1. V was pared by 9 bases and J by 7 bases, with 2 bases of the junction left unmatched. Germline V gene lookup returns CDR1 SNHLY and CDR2 FYNNEI. This CDR3 region has 11 residues. CDR3 loop: CASGQGGEAFF. DNA for the CDR3: TGTGCCAGTGGACAGGGGGGTGAAGCTTTCTTT.

The V gene is TRBV2, the J gene TRBJ2-5; 7 bases match TRBD2. The length of the CDR3 is 13 residues. Trimming removed 6 bases from V and 3 bases from J; junction bases left unmatched: 4. Per the germline V gene, CDR1 is SNHLY and CDR2 is FYNNEI. CDR3 region: CASRTGTKETQYF. The DNA for the CDR3 is TGTGCCAGCAGGACCGGGACTAAAGAGACCCAGTACTTC. Combining the CDR3 with reference TRBV2 and TRBJ2-5 gives the whole variable domain EPEVTQTPSHQVTQMGQEVILRCVPISNHLYFYWYRQILGQKVEFLVSFYNNEISEKSEIFDDQFSVERPDGSNFTLKIRSTKLEDSAMYFCASRTGTKETQYFGPGTRLLVL.

CDR3 residues: CASSYRETGELFF. DNA of the CDR3: TGTGCCAGTTCGTACAGGGAAACCGGGGAGCTGTTTTTT. The rearrangement uses TRBV19 and TRBJ2-2, with D perhaps matching TRBD1 (6 bases). V shed 8 bases and J shed 5 bases, with 12 bases lying between them. CDR1 and CDR2 (germline): LNHDA, SQIVND (reference sequence). The CDR3 totals 13 residues.

This clone was seen only a few times. The chain recombines TRBV6-5 with TRBJ2-7; possible D gene TRBD1, 5 bases. The CDR3 is 14 amino acids. Deletions cut 6 bases from V and 3 bases from J, with 15 bases between. Germline V gene sequence: CDR1 MNHEY, CDR2 SVGAGI. The CDR3 coding sequence is TGTGCCAGCAGCCCCACGGACACCTTCTACGAGCAGTACTTC. Translated, it gives CASSPTDTFYEQYF.

The rearrangement uses TRBV15 and TRBJ2-1; 10 nucleotides agree with TRBD2. From germline, CDR1 is LNHNV and CDR2 YYDKDF (reference sequence). The CDR3 loop spans 18 amino acids. The J segment lost 6 bases and the V segment lost 0 bases, leaving 11 bases of the junction unmatched. The CDR3 protein is CATSRDLAGSGGVNEQFF. CDR3 sequence (DNA): TGTGCCACCAGCAGAGATCTGGCGGGAAGCGGGGGGGTCAATGAGCAGTTCTTC. The full variable domain, completed using reference TRBV15 and TRBJ2-1, is DAMVIQNPRYQVTQFGKPVTLSCSQTLNHNVMYWYQQKSSQAPKLLFHYYDKDFNNEADTPDNFQSRRPNTSFCFLDIRSPGLGDTAMYLCATSRDLAGSGGVNEQFFGPGTRLTVL.

This clone came up a few times. This chain links TRBV7-9 with TRBJ1-2, with a tentative D call TRBD1 (5 bases). V lost 1 base and J 8 bases, leaving 11 bases between the germline ends. The germline V gene encodes CDR1 SEHNR and CDR2 FQNEAQ (reference sequence). The CDR3 covers 13 residues. CDR3 protein: CASSLGVGGGYTF. The DNA of the CDR3 is TGTGCCAGCAGCTTAGGGGTCGGGGGAGGCTACACCTTC.

The chain couples TRBV11-2 to TRBJ1-4; tentative D call: TRBD1 (6 bases). The V and J ends lost 5 bases and 11 bases respectively, with 12 bases between them. The CDR3 has 12 amino acids. Germline V gene data show CDR1 as SGHAT and CDR2 as FQNNGV. The CDR3 nucleotides are TGTGCCAGCAGCCGGGACATGAGGAAACTGTTTTTT. Translating it yields CASSRDMRKLFF.

The rearrangement links TRBV7-3 to TRBJ2-7; a possible D gene is TRBD1 (6 bases). The V and J ends lost 2 bases and 2 bases respectively, with 13 bases between them. This CDR3 has 15 amino acids. Germline lookup yields CDR1 SGHTA and CDR2 FQGTGA. The CDR3 here is CASSLGRGTPYEQYF. In DNA, the CDR3 is TGTGCCAGCAGCTTAGGTAGGGGGACACCCTACGAGCAGTACTTC.

The CDR3 here is CASSSWTSGANSDTQYF. The CDR3 region has the DNA TGTGCCAGCAGCTCCTGGACTAGCGGGGCGAATTCAGATACGCAGTATTTT. The chain uses TRBV7-8 and TRBJ2-3, with TRBD2 matching over 12 bases. Germline CDR1 is SGHVS and CDR2 is FQNEAQ. The CDR3 is 17 residues long. Trimming removed 4 bases from V and 4 bases from J; junction bases left unmatched: 9.

The CDR3 DNA reads as TGTGCCAGCAGCTTATTCCAGGGCAATCAGCCCCAGCATTTT. Translation gives CASSLFQGNQPQHF. This chain links TRBV7-2 with TRBJ1-5; no firm D call. CDR1 is SGHTA and CDR2 is FQGNSA in the germline V gene. With 2 bases removed from V and 2 bases from J, the gap between germline ends came to 7 bases. The CDR3 length is 14 residues.

The chain carries TRBV7-8 and TRBJ2-5; D not resolved. V dropped 0 bases and J dropped 0 bases, with 8 bases sitting between them. Germline V gene data show CDR1 as SGHVS and CDR2 as FQNEAQ. This CDR3 has 15 amino acids. Here the CDR3 DNA reads TGTGCCAGCAGCTTAGCGCTCCGGTACCAAGAGACCCAGTACTTC. Translated: CASSLALRYQETQYF. Full variable domain (remainder filled in from reference TRBV7-8 and TRBJ2-5): GAGVSQSPRYKVAKRGQDVALRCDPISGHVSLFWYQQALGQGPEFLTYFQNEAQLDKSGLPSDRFFAERPEGSVSTLKIQRTQQEDSAVYLCASSLALRYQETQYFGPGTRLLVL.

The V gene is TRBV4-3, the J gene TRBJ1-2, with D unresolved. The CDR3 contains 14 residues. Between the trimmed V and J ends, which lost 0 bases and 2 bases, there was a span of 7 bases. Germline V lookup: CDR1 LGHNA, CDR2 YSLEER. The CDR3 reads CASSQDRGNYGYTF. CDR3 DNA: TGCGCCAGCAGCCAAGATAGAGGGAACTATGGCTACACCTTC.